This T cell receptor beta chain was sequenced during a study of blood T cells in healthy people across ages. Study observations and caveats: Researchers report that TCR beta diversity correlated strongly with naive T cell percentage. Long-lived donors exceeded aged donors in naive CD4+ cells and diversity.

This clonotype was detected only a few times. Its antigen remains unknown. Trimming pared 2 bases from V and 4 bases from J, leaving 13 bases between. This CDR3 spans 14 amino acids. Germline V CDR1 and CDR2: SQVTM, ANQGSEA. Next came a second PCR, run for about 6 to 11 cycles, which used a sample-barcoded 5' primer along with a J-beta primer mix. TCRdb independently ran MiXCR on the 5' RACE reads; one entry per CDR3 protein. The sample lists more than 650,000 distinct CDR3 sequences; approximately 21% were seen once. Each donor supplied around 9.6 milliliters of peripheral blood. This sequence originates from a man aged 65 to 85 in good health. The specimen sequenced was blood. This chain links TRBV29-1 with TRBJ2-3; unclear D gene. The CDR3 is CSVEKLLSPDTQYF. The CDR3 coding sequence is TGCAGCGTTGAAAAACTACTTTCACCAGATACGCAGTATTTT.